This TCR beta chain was identified during a study of blood T cell repertoires in COVID-19. Study context: T cells, B-cell-depleted T cells, or PBMCs supplied cDNA or gDNA.

This CDR3 is 13 amino acids long. The V gene's germline CDR1 is LGHDT and CDR2 YNNKEL (reference sequence). Original analysis: Cell counts per sample came from amplifying reference gene primers. Data came from immunoSEQ multiplex PCR; TCRdb stores just in-frame clones and leaves some out. The V and J calls and the clone size are those of that table, but D and trimming were determined from the DNA. The table includes under 80,000 clones, around 80% detected once. The J gene is TRBJ2-3, the V gene TRBV3-1 (or the pseudogene TRBV3-2), with a weak D call TRBD1 (5 bases). This sequence was found in a human donor in a cohort sampled during active COVID-19. Sequencing was carried out using peripheral blood. This CDR3 is CASLGAGTDTQYF. As DNA, the CDR3 is TGTGCTTCTCTAGGGGCCGGCACAGATACGCAGTATTTT.